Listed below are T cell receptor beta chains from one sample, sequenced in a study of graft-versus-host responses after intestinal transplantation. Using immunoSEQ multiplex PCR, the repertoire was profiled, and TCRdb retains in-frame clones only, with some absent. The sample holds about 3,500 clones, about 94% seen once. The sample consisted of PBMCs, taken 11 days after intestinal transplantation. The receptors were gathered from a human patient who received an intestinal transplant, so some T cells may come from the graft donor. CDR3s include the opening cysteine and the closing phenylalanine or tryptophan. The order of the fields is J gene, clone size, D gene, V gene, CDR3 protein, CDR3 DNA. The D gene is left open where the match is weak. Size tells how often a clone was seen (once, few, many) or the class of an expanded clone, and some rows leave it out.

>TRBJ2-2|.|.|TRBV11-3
CASSLGGDTGELFF
TGTGCCAGCAGCTTAGGGGGGGACACCGGGGAGCTGTTTTTT
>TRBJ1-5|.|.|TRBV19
CASSIDGPYSNQPQHF
TGTGCCAGTAGTATAGATGGGCCATATAGCAATCAGCCCCAGCATTTT
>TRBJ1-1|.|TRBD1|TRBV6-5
CASSVGTGENTEAFF
TGTGCCAGCAGCGTAGGGACAGGGGAGAACACTGAAGCTTTCTTT
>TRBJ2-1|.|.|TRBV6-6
CASSFTVDRRDNEQFF
TGTGCCAGCAGTTTTACAGTCGACAGGCGAGACAATGAGCAGTTCTTC
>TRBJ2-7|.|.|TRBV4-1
CASSQDVGLGYEQYF
TGCGCCAGCAGCCAAGATGTGGGCCTTGGTTACGAGCAGTACTTC
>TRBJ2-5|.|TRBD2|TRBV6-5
CASARLAGDETQYF
TGTGCCAGCGCCCGGCTAGCGGGAGACGAGACCCAGTACTTC
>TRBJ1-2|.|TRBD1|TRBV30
CAWTQGEGYTF
TGTGCCTGGACACAGGGGGAAGGCTACACCTTC
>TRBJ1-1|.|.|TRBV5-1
CASSLREAAEAFF
TGCGCCAGCAGCTTGCGAGAGGCAGCTGAAGCTTTCTTT
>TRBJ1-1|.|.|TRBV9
CASSPGRDGTEAFF
TGTGCCAGCAGCCCGGGGAGGGACGGCACTGAAGCTTTCTTT
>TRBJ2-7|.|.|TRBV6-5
CASSYSTAVEQYF
TGTGCCAGCAGTTACTCGACAGCTGTCGAGCAGTACTTC
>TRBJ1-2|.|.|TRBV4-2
CASSQEGGAGYGYTF
TGTGCCAGCAGCCAAGAGGGGGGCGCCGGCTATGGCTACACCTTC
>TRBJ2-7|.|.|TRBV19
CASSIWQGRIYEQYF
TGTGCCAGTAGTATTTGGCAGGGGAGAATCTACGAGCAGTACTTC
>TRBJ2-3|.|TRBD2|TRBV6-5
CASSYLTSGGTDTQYF
TGTGCCAGCAGTTACTTGACTAGCGGGGGCACAGATACGCAGTATTTT
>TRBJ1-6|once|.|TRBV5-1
CASSPGRSEDSPLHF
TGCGCCAGCAGCCCGGGACGTAGCGAAGATTCACCCCTCCACTTT
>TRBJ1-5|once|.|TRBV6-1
CASKDSYQPQHF
TGTGCCAGCAAGGACAGTTATCAGCCCCAGCATTTT
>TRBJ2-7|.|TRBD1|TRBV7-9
CASSTDRGYEQYF
TGTGCCAGCAGCACGGACAGGGGCTACGAGCAGTACTTC
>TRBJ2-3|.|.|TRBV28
CASSWGTDTQYF
TGTGCCAGCAGTTGGGGCACAGATACGCAGTATTTT
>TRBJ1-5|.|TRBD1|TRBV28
CASSSRTGNQPQHF
TGTGCCAGCAGTTCTCGGACAGGTAATCAGCCCCAGCATTTT
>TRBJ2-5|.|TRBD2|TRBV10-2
CASTSSGPKETQYF
TGCGCCAGCACTTCTAGCGGGCCAAAAGAGACCCAGTACTTC
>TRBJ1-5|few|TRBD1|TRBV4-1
CASSPGQGASQPQHF
TGCGCCAGCAGCCCGGGACAGGGGGCTAGTCAGCCCCAGCATTTT
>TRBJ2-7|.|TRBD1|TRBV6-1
CASSEWTGDFYEQYF
TGTGCCAGCAGTGAATGGACAGGGGATTTCTACGAGCAGTACTTC
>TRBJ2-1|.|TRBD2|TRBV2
CASSYSGRGTYNEQFF
TGTGCCAGCAGTTATAGCGGGAGGGGGACCTACAATGAGCAGTTCTTC
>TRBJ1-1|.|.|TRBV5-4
CASSRSAGWGTEAFF
TGTGCCAGCAGTCGGTCGGCAGGCTGGGGCACTGAAGCTTTCTTT
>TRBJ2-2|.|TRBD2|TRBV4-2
CASSQPAPGLANTGELFF
TGTGCCAGCAGCCAACCAGCACCGGGACTAGCGAACACCGGGGAGCTGTTTTTT
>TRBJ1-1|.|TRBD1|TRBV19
CASSKLGQGRTEAFF
TGTGCCAGTAGTAAGCTGGGACAGGGGAGGACTGAAGCTTTCTTT
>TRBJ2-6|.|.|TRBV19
CASSLSMTNHKSRANVLTF
TGTGCCAGTAGTCTCTCGATGACAAATCACAAAAGTCGGGCCAACGTCCTGACTTTC
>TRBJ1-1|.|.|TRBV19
CASSHVTRNTEAFF
TGTGCCAGTAGTCACGTAACGAGGAACACTGAAGCTTTCTTT
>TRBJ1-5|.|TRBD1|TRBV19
CASNPTGGYNQPQHF
TGTGCCAGTAACCCGACAGGGGGGTACAATCAGCCCCAGCATTTT
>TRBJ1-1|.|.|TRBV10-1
CASSEGYLNTEAFF
TGCGCCAGCAGCGAGGGGTATCTGAACACTGAAGCTTTCTTT
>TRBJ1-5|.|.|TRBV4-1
CASSHKRGNSNQPQHF
TGCGCCAGCAGCCATAAAAGGGGGAATAGCAATCAGCCCCAGCATTTT
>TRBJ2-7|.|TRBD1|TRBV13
CANSAPHRDRTYEQYF
TGTGCCAACAGCGCACCCCACCGGGACAGGACCTACGAGCAGTACTTC
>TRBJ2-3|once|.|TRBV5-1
CASSPALSTDTQYF
TGCGCCAGCAGCCCGGCACTTAGCACAGATACGCAGTATTTT
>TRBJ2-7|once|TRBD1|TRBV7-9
CASSLPGQGFDEQYF
TGTGCCAGCAGCTTACCGGGACAGGGCTTTGACGAGCAGTACTTC
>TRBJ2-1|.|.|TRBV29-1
CSVPAGLVDRQFF
TGCAGCGTCCCCGCGGGGCTAGTGGATCGGCAGTTCTTC
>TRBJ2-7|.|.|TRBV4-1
CASSQERAGYEQYF
TGCGCCAGCAGCCAAGAGAGGGCAGGGTACGAGCAGTACTTC
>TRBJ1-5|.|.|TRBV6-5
CASSQRRDNQPQHF
TGTGCCAGCAGTCAAAGACGGGACAATCAGCCCCAGCATTTT
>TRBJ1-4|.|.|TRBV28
CASSPRTEGGEKLFF
TGTGCCAGCAGTCCCCGGACAGAGGGAGGGGAAAAACTGTTTTTT
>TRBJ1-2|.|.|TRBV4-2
CASSQADGPGAYGYTF
TGTGCCAGCAGCCAAGCGGACGGGCCCGGGGCTTATGGCTACACCTTC
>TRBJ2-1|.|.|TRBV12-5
CASALPYNEQFF
TGTGCTAGTGCCCTACCTTACAATGAGCAGTTCTTC
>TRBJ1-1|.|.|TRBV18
CASSPRTENTEAFF
TGTGCCAGCTCACCACGTACAGAGAACACTGAAGCTTTCTTT
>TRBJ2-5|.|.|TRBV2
CASSAPFDLRGVAETQYF
TGTGCCAGCAGTGCCCCCTTTGATTTGCGGGGAGTGGCGGAGACCCAGTACTTC
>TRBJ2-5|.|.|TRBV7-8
CASSFSQSTQYF
TGTGCCAGCAGCTTTAGTCAAAGTACCCAGTACTTC
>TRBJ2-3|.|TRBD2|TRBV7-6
CASSLLAGGTLSTDTQYF
TGTGCCAGCAGCTTACTGGCGGGAGGGACACTTAGCACAGATACGCAGTATTTT
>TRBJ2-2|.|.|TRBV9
CASSVASGLVDTGELFF
TGTGCCAGCAGCGTAGCGTCAGGGCTGGTGGACACCGGGGAGCTGTTTTTT
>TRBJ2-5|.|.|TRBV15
CATRRYEDSHQETQYF
TGTGCCACCAGAAGGTATGAAGACAGCCACCAAGAGACCCAGTACTTC
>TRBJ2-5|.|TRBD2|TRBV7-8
CASSPLAGRRQETQYF
TGTGCCAGCAGCCCCCTAGCGGGAAGGAGGCAAGAGACCCAGTACTTC
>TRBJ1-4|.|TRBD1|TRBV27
CASSLTGMATNEKLFF
TGTGCCAGCAGCCTGACAGGGATGGCAACTAATGAAAAACTGTTTTTT
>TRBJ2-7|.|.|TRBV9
CASSVDGGWVNEQYF
TGTGCCAGCAGCGTAGATGGCGGGTGGGTAAACGAGCAGTACTTC
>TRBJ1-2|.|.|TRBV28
CASSLEAFSPINYGYTF
TGTGCCAGCAGTTTAGAAGCCTTTTCCCCGATTAACTATGGCTACACCTTC
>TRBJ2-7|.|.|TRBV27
CASSQSLGAYEQYF
TGTGCCAGCAGTCAAAGCCTGGGGGCCTACGAGCAGTACTTC